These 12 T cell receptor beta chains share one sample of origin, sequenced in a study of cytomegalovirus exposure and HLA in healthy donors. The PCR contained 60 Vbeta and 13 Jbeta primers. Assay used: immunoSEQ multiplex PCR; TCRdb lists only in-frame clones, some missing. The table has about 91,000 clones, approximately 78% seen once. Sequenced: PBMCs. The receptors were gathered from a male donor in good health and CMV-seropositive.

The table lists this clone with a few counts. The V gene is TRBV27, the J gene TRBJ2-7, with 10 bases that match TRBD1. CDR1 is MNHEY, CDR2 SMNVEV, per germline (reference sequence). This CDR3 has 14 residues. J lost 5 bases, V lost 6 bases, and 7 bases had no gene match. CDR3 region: CASSLTGGRDEQYF. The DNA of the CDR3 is TGTGCCAGCAGCCTGACAGGGGGCCGAGACGAGCAGTACTTC.

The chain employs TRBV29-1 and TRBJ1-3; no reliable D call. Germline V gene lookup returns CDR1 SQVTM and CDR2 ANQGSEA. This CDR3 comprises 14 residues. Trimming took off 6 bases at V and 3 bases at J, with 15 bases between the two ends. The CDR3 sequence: CSVDSRVIGNTIYF. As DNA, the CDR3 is TGCAGCGTAGACTCGAGGGTAATTGGAAACACCATATATTTT.

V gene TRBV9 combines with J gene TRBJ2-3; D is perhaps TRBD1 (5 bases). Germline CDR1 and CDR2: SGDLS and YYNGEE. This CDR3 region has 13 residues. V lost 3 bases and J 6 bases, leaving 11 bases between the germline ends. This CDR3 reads CASSDRGVDTQYF. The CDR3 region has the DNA TGTGCCAGCAGCGATAGGGGCGTGGATACGCAGTATTTT.

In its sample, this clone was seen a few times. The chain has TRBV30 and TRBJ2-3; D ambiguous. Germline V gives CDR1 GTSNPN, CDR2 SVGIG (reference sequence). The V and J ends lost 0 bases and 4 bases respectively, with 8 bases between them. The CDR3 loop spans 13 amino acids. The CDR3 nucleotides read TGTGCCTGGAGTGTAAGACGGGCAGATACGCAGTATTTT. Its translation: CAWSVRRADTQYF.

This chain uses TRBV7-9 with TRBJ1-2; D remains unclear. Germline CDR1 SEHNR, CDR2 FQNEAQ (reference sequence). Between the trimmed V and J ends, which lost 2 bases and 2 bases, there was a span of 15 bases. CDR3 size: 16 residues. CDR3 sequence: CASSLPGERRNYGYTF. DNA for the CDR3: TGTGCCAGCAGCTTACCCGGGGAGAGACGCAACTATGGCTACACCTTC. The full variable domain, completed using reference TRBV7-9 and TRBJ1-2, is DTGVSQNPRHKITKRGQNVTFRCDPISEHNRLYWYRQTLGQGPEFLTYFQNEAQLEKSRLLSDRFSAERPKGSFSTLEIQRTEQGDSAMYLCASSLPGERRNYGYTFGSGTRLTVV.

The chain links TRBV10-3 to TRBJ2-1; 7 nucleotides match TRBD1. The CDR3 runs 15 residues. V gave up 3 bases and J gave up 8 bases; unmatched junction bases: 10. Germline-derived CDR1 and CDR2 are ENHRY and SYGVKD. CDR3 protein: CAISDAGRQGDEQFF. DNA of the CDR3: TGTGCCATCAGTGATGCAGGGAGACAGGGAGATGAGCAGTTCTTC.

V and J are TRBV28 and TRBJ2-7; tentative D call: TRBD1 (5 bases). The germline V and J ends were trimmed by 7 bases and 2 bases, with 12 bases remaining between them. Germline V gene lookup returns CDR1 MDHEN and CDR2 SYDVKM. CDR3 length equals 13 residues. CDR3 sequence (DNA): TGTGCCAGCAATACCAGGGTCCCCTACGAGCAGTACTTC. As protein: CASNTRVPYEQYF.

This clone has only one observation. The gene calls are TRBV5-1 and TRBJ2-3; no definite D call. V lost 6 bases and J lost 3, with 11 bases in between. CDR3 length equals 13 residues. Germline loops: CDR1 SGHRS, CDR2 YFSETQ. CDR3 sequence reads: CASTPESTDTQYF. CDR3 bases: TGCGCCAGCACCCCCGAGAGTACAGATACGCAGTATTTT.

CDR3 amino acids: CAKGEPEAFF. The CDR3 bases are TGTGCCAAGGGGGAGCCTGAAGCTTTCTTT. The chain joins TRBV6-5 to TRBJ1-1, with D possibly TRBD1 on 6 matching bases. The CDR3 length is 10 residues. V lost 10 bases and J lost 6, with 9 bases in between. Germline assignment: CDR1 MNHEY and CDR2 SVGAGI.

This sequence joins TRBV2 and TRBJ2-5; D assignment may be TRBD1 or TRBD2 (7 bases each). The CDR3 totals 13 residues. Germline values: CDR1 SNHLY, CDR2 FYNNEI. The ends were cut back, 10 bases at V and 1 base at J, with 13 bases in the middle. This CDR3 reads CATRGGLQETQYF. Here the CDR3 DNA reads TGTGCCACCAGGGGGGGACTCCAAGAGACCCAGTACTTC.

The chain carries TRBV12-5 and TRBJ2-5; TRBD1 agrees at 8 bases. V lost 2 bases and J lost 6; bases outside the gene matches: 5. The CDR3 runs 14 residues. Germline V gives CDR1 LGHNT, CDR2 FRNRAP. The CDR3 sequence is CASGLSTGAQTQYF. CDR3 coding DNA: TGTGCTAGTGGTTTGTCGACAGGGGCGCAGACCCAGTACTTC.

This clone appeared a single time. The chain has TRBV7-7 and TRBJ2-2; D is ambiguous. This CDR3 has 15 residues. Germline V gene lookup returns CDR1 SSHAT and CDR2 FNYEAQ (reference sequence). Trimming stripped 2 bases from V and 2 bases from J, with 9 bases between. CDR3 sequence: CASSLTPLNTGELFF. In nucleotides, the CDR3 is TGTGCCAGCAGCTTAACCCCTCTAAACACCGGGGAGCTGTTTTTT.